The text below deals with one T cell receptor beta chain. This specimen belongs to a study of blood T cell repertoires in COVID-19. The protocol was immunoSEQ multiplex PCR, while the TCRdb copy is restricted to in-frame clones and leaves out a portion. Of about 110,000 clones listed, 88% are singletons. The V segment lost 0 bases and the J segment 2 bases; nucleotides outside the gene matches: 6. The CDR3 contains 16 residues. In germline, CDR1 is LGHDT, CDR2 YNNKEL (reference sequence). The TCR sequence derives from a woman between 45 and 60 years old with acute or convalescent COVID-19. The sequenced sample consisted of peripheral blood. V is TRBV3-1 (or the pseudogene TRBV3-2) and J is TRBJ2-7, with 8 nucleotides matching TRBD2. CDR3 nucleotide sequence: TGTGCCAGCAGCCAAGATGTGGCGGGAGGCACCTACGAGCAGTACTTC. Amino acids: CASSQDVAGGTYEQYF.